This section outlines one TCR beta chain sequence together with its context. Its target is not known. V lost 1 base and J lost 8, with 11 bases in between. Germline values: CDR1 SEHNR, CDR2 FQNEAQ (reference sequence). This CDR3 region has 14 residues. These data are taken from a study of siplizumab effects on memory and regulatory T cells. Study-wide results and limits: Sequences below about 10^-5 frequency were poorly captured, and few alloreactive clones mapped to unstimulated subsets. Siplizumab significantly decreased alloreactive sequences from unstimulated CD4+ memory cells.

Per individual sample, 95,000 to 100,000 TCR templates were assayed. Data came from immunoSEQ multiplex PCR; TCRdb stores just in-frame clones and leaves some out. The table shows 50,000 or so clones, with under 98% occurring only once. What was sequenced was naive CD4+ T cells sorted from blood. This clonotype originated in a human donor in good health. The chain carries TRBV7-9 and TRBJ1-4, with D tentatively TRBD1 (5 bases). This chain's CDR3 is CASSLGRAWEKLFF. CDR3 bases: TGTGCCAGCAGCTTAGGCAGGGCTTGGGAAAAACTGTTTTTT.